This TCR beta chain stems from a study of T cell responses to AZD1222 COVID-19 vaccine. Findings and caveats of the study: Baseline testing showed seropositivity in only six or seven AZD1222 recipients.

The CDR3 runs 19 residues. V shed 0 bases, J shed 5 bases, and the junction held 13 bases outside the gene matches. Germline V gene data show CDR1 as ENHRY and CDR2 as SYGVKD. About this clone itself: Its antigen is as yet unknown.

Only in-frame clones appear in the TCRdb table, and some are missing; sequencing was by immunoSEQ multiplex PCR. The table has roughly 150,000 clones, roughly 88% seen once. The rearrangement uses TRBV10-3 and TRBJ2-1; 10 bases line up with TRBD2. The material was peripheral blood, obtained on day 0 of AZD1222 vaccination. The origin of this receptor is an adult in good health. The CDR3 DNA reads TGTGCCATCAGTGAGTCGAATTTTCTAGCGGGAGAAGCGGACAATGAGCAGTTCTTC. This encodes CAISESNFLAGEADNEQFF.